Below, one T cell receptor beta chain is given with its context. Sequencing used immunoSEQ multiplex PCR; TCRdb keeps in-frame clones, though not all of them. The top ten clones hold over 0.2% of a sample with over 600,000 clones, around 90% of them seen once. This sample is drawn from a study of blood T cell repertoires in COVID-19. Across the whole study: PBMCs, B-cell-depleted T cells, or T cells were the source of the cDNA or gDNA that made up the material.

This CDR3 has 13 residues. Germline V gene sequence: CDR1 SNHLY, CDR2 FYNNEI. J gave up 6 bases and V 6 bases, and 6 bases lay outside the gene matches. The source is a woman aged 18 to 35 with acute or convalescent COVID-19. The sequenced sample was peripheral blood. The rearrangement uses TRBV2 and TRBJ2-3; 7 bases align to TRBD1. CDR3 bases: TGTGCCAGCAGCGATACAGGGGTGGATACGCAGTATTTT. Protein product: CASSDTGVDTQYF.